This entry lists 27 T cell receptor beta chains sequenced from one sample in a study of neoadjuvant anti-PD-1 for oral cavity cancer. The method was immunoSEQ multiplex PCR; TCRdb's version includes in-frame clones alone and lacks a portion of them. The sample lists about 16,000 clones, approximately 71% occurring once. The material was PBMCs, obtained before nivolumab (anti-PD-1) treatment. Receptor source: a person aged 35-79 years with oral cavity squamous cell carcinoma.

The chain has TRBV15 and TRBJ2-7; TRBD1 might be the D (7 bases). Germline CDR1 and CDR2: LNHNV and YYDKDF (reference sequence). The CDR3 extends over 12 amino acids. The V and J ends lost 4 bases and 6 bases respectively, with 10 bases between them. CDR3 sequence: CATSTRGVEQYF. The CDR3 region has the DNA TGTGCCACCAGCACCAGGGGGGTCGAGCAGTACTTC.

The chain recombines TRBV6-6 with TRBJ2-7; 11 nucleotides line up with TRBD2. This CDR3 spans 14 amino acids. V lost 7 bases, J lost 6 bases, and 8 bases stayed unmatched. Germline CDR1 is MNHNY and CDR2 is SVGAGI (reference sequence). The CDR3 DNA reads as TGTGCCAGCACCGTACTAGCGGGAGCACGCGAGCAGTACTTC. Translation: CASTVLAGAREQYF.

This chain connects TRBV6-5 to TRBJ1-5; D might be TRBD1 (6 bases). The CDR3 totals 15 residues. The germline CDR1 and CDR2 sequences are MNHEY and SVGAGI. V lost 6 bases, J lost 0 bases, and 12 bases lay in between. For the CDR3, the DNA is TGTGCCAGCAGCCTACAGGGTATTAGCAATCAGCCCCAGCATTTT. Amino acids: CASSLQGISNQPQHF.

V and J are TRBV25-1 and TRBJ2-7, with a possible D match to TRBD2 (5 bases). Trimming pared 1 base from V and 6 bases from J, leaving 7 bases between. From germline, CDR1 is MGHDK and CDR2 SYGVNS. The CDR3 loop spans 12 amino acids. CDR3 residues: CASSESEGEQYF. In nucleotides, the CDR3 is TGTGCCAGCAGTGAATCCGAGGGCGAGCAGTACTTC.

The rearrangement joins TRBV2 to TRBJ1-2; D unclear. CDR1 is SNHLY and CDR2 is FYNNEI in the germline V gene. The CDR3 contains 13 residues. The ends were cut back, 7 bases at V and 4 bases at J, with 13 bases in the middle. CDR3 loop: CASIREETYGYTF. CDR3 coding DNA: TGTGCCAGCATAAGGGAAGAAACCTATGGCTACACCTTC.

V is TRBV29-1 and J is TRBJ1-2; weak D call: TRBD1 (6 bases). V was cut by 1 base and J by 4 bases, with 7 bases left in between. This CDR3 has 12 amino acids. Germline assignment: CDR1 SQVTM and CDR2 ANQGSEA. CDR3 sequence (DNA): TGCAGCGTTGAAGGGACAGCCTATGGCTACACCTTC. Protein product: CSVEGTAYGYTF.

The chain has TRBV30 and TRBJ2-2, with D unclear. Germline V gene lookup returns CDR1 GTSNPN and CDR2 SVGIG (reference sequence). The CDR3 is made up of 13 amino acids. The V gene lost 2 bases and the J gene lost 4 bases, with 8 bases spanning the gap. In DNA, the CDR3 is TGTGCCTGGAGTTATTCTGGCACCGGGGAGCTGTTTTTT. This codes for CAWSYSGTGELFF.

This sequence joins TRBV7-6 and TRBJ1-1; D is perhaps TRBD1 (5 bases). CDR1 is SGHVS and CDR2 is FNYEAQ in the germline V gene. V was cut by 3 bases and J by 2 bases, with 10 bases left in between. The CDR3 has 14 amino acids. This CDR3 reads CASSLSGTNTEAFF. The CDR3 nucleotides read TGTGCCAGCAGCTTGTCGGGGACTAACACTGAAGCTTTCTTT.

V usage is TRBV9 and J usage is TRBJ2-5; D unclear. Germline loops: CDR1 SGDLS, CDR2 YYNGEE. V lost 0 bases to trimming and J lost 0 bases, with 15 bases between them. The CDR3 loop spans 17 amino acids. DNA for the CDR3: TGTGCCAGCAGCGTAGGGTCCCAGGTAGGGTACCAAGAGACCCAGTACTTC. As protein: CASSVGSQVGYQETQYF.

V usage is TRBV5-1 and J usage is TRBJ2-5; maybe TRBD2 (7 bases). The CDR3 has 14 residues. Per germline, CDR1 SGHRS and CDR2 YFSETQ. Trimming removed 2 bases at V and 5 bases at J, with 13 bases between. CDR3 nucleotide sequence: TGCGCCAGCAGCTTAGGGGGGGTGAGCGAGACCCAGTACTTC. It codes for CASSLGGVSETQYF.

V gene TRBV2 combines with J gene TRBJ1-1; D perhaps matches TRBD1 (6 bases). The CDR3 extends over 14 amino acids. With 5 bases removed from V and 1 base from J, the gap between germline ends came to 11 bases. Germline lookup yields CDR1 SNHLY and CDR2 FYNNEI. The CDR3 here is CASSIQGPNTEAFF. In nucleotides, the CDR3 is TGTGCCAGCAGTATACAGGGTCCGAACACTGAAGCTTTCTTT.

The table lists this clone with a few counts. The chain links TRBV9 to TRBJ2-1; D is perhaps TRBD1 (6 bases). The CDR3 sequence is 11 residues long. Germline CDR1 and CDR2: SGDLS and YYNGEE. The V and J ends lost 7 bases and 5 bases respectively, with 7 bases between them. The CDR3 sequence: CASGQNNEQFF. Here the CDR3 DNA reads TGTGCCAGCGGACAGAACAATGAGCAGTTCTTC.

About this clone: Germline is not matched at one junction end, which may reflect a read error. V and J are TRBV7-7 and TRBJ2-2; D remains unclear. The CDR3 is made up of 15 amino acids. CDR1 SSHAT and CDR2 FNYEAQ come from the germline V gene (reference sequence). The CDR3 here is CASSTNLPGLGELFF. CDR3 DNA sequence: TGTGCTAGCAGCACCAATCTACCGGGCCTGGGGGAGCTGTTTTTT.

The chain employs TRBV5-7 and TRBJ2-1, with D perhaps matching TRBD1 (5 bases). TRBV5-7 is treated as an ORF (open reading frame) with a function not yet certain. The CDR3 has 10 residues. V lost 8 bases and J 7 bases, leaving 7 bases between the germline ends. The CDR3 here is CARKGNEQFF. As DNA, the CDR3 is TGTGCCAGAAAGGGGAATGAGCAGTTCTTC.

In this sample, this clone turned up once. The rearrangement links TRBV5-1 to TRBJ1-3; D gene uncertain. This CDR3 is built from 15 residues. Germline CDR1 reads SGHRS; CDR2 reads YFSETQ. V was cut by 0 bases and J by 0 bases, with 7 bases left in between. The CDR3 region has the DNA TGCGCCAGCAGCTTGGGAGCAACCTCTGGAAACACCATATATTTT. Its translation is CASSLGATSGNTIYF.

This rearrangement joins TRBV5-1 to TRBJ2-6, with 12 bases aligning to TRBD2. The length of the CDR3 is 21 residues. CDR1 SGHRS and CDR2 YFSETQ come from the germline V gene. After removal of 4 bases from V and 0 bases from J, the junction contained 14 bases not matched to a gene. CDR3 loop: CASSPIWASGRVVSGANVLTF. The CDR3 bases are TGCGCCAGCAGCCCAATCTGGGCTAGCGGGAGGGTAGTCTCTGGGGCCAACGTCCTGACTTTC.

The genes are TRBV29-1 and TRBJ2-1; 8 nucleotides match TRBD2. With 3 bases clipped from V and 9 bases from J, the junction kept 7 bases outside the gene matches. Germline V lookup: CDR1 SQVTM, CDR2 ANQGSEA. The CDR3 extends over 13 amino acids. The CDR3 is CSVEEGLVSEQFF. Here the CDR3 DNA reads TGCAGCGTTGAGGAGGGACTAGTGAGTGAGCAGTTCTTC.

CDR3 sequence: CAWQPGTNEQFF. CDR3 bases: TGTGCCTGGCAACCCGGGACCAATGAGCAGTTCTTC. The chain joins TRBV30 to TRBJ2-1, with D perhaps matching TRBD1 or TRBD2 (5 bases each). The CDR3 contains 12 residues. Germline assignment: CDR1 GTSNPN and CDR2 SVGIG (reference sequence). Trimming cost V 5 bases and J 6 bases, with 11 bases left between them.

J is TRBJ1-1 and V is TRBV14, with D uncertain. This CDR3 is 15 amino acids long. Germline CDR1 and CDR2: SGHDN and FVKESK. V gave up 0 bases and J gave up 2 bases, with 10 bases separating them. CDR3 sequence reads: CASSQDTTANTEAFF. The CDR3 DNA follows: TGTGCCAGCAGCCAAGACACTACAGCTAACACTGAAGCTTTCTTT.

The CDR3 nucleotides are TGTGCCAGCAGCTTAGGAACAGGGGTACCTGAAGCTTTCTTT. Amino acids: CASSLGTGVPEAFF. The chain recombines TRBV11-1 with TRBJ1-1; 7 bases match TRBD1. Trimming at V came to 1 base and at J to 6 bases, leaving 5 bases not matched to a gene. This CDR3 has 14 amino acids. From germline, CDR1 is SGHAT and CDR2 FQDESV (reference sequence).

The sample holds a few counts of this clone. The CDR3, as DNA: TGTGCCAGCAGCTTAATCCAGGGGCGTGGCTACACCTTC. Residues: CASSLIQGRGYTF. This rearrangement joins TRBV7-2 to TRBJ1-2, with D maybe TRBD1 (6 bases). Deletions cut 2 bases from V and 7 bases from J, with 11 bases between. The germline CDR1 and CDR2 sequences are SGHTA and FQGNSA. CDR3 length: 13 residues.

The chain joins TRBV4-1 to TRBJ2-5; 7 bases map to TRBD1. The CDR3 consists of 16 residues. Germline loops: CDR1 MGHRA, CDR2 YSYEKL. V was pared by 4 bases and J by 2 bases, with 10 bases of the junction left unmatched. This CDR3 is CASSPVAGTAQETQYF. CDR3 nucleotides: TGCGCCAGCAGCCCTGTGGCAGGGACAGCGCAAGAGACCCAGTACTTC.

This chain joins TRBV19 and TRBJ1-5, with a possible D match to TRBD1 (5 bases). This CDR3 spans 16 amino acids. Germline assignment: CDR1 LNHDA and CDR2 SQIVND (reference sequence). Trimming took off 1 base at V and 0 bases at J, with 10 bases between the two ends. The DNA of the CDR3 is TGTGCCAGTAGTATAGTAAGGGGTTATAGCAATCAGCCCCAGCATTTT. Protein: CASSIVRGYSNQPQHF.

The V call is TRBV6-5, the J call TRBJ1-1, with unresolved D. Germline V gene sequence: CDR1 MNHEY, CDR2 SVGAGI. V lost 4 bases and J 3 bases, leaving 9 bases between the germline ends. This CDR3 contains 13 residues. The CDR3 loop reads CASSFGRDTEAFF. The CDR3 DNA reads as TGTGCCAGCAGTTTTGGGCGGGACACTGAAGCTTTCTTT.

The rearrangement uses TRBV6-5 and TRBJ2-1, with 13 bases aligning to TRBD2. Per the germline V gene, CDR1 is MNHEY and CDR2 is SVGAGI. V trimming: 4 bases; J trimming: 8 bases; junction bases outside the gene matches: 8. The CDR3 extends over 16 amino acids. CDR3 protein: CASSSRLAGGSDEQFF. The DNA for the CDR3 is TGTGCCAGCAGTTCCCGACTAGCGGGAGGCTCCGATGAGCAGTTCTTC.

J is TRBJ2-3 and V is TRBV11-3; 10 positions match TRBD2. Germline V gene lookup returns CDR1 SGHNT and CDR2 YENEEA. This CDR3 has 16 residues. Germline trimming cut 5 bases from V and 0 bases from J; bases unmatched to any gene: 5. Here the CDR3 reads CASSEGLAPSTDTQYF. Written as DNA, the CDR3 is TGTGCCAGCAGCGAGGGACTAGCGCCTAGCACAGATACGCAGTATTTT.

CDR3 DNA sequence: TGTGCCAGCAGTGCGACAGGGGCTGGCTACACCTTC. This codes for CASSATGAGYTF. This chain joins TRBV6-1 and TRBJ1-2; 8 positions agree with TRBD1. The CDR3 is made up of 12 amino acids. Losses at the gene ends were 4 bases for V and 7 bases for J; bases not matched to a gene: 2. Germline CDR1 reads MNHNS; CDR2 reads SASEGT.